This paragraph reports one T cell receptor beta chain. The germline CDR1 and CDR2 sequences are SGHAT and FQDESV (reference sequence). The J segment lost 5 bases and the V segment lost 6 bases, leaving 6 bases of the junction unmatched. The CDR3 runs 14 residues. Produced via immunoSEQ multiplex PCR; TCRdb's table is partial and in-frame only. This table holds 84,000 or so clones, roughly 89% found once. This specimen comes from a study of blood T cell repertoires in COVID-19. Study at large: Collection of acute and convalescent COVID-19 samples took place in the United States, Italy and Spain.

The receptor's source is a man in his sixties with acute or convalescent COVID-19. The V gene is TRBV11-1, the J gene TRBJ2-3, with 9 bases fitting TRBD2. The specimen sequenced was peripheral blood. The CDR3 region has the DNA TGTGCCAGCAGTCCGGGACTAGCCTTAGATACGCAGTATTTT. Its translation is CASSPGLALDTQYF.